The 15 T cell receptor beta chains in this list originate from one sample, sequenced in a study of cytomegalovirus exposure and HLA in healthy donors. PCR involved 60 Vbeta and 13 Jbeta primers. Libraries were prepared by immunoSEQ multiplex PCR; TCRdb keeps only in-frame clonotypes and omits some of them. The sample carries 100,000 to 150,000 clones, approximately 81% recorded once. Sequenced: PBMCs. The receptors derive from a woman aged 35 to 49 in good health and CMV-seronegative.

The rearrangement uses TRBV5-1 and TRBJ2-5; a possible D gene is TRBD1 (6 bases). The J call may be in error: the DNA end matches TRBJ2-7 better. Germline V gives CDR1 SGHRS, CDR2 YFSETQ. The CDR3 loop spans 13 amino acids. CDR3 residues: CASRPDRFTEQYF. CDR3 in DNA: TGCGCCAGCAGGCCCGACAGGTTTACCGAGCAGTACTTC.

J is TRBJ1-3 and V is TRBV6-6; D gene uncertain. V shed 6 bases and J shed 4 bases, with 13 bases lying between them. The CDR3 spans 14 residues. CDR1 and CDR2 (germline): MNHNY, SVGAGI (reference sequence). This chain's CDR3 is CASSLRGAGNTIYF. In DNA form, the CDR3 reads TGTGCCAGCAGCCTGCGGGGAGCGGGAAACACCATATATTTT.

The chain has TRBV4-2 and TRBJ2-1; D gene ambiguous. The CDR3 has 16 amino acids. From germline, CDR1 is LGHNA and CDR2 YNFKEQ. Trimming pared 4 bases from V and 0 bases from J, leaving 13 bases between. The CDR3 DNA sequence: TGTGCCAGCAGCCTAAGTATCAGTTCCTCCTACAATGAGCAGTTCTTC. This encodes CASSLSISSSYNEQFF.

The CDR3, as DNA: TGCGCCAGCAGCACCGGACAGGGGGGAAATTCACCCCTCCACTTT. Its translation is CASSTGQGGNSPLHF. V and J are TRBV5-1 and TRBJ1-6; 10 nucleotides align to TRBD1. The junction had 5 bases not matched to a gene; V was cut back by 4 bases and J by 7 bases. From germline, CDR1 is SGHRS and CDR2 YFSETQ. The CDR3 covers 15 residues. The variable domain in full, completed from reference TRBV5-1 and TRBJ1-6, reads KAGVTQTPRYLIKTRGQQVTLSCSPISGHRSVSWYQQTPGQGLQFLFEYFSETQRNKGNFPGRFSGRQFSNSRSEMNVSTLELGDSALYLCASSTGQGGNSPLHFGNGTRLTVT.

The chain couples TRBV5-1 to TRBJ1-2, with D possibly matching TRBD1 (6 bases). V was cut by 2 bases and J by 4 bases, with 21 bases left in between. The CDR3 sequence is 17 residues long. CDR1 and CDR2 (germline): SGHRS, YFSETQ. The chain's CDR3 is CASSFRGGERLGYGYTF. CDR3 in DNA: TGCGCCAGCAGCTTCCGGGGGGGCGAACGGCTGGGCTATGGCTACACCTTC.

The chain employs TRBV6-1 and TRBJ1-2; no clear D. V lost 3 bases to trimming and J lost 8 bases, with 10 bases between them. This CDR3 region has 12 residues. CDR1 and CDR2 from the germline V gene are MNHNS and SASEGT. The CDR3 bases are TGTGCCAGCAGTGATGAGACAAGGGGCTACACCTTC. Translating it yields CASSDETRGYTF.

The V call is TRBV19, the J call TRBJ2-7; 8 nucleotides align to TRBD1. Looked up from germline, CDR1 is LNHDA and CDR2 is SQIVND (reference sequence). Trimming took 9 bases from V and 5 from J; bases not matched to a gene: 12. The CDR3 loop spans 14 amino acids. CDR3 coding DNA: TGTGCCAGCAGTCCCTGGACAGGGTCCGACGAGCAGTACTTC. Translating it yields CASSPWTGSDEQYF.

V and J are TRBV28 and TRBJ1-2; 10 bases agree with TRBD1. Trimming removed 3 bases from V and 6 bases from J; junction bases left unmatched: 7. The CDR3 has 15 amino acids. The germline gives CDR1 MDHEN, CDR2 SYDVKM. CDR3 sequence: CASSLTGGVYNGYTF. The DNA for the CDR3 is TGTGCCAGCAGTTTGACAGGGGGCGTCTACAATGGCTACACCTTC.

Only a few counts were recorded for this clone. V usage is TRBV6-5 and J usage is TRBJ2-1; 9 bases align to TRBD2. Germline assignment: CDR1 MNHEY and CDR2 SVGAGI. This CDR3 region has 14 residues. The junction had 3 bases not matched to a gene; V was cut back by 6 bases and J by 3 bases. The CDR3 here is CASSRGGDYNEQFF. CDR3 sequence (DNA): TGTGCCAGCAGCCGCGGGGGGGACTACAATGAGCAGTTCTTC.

J is TRBJ2-1 and V is TRBV14; tentative D call: TRBD2 (6 bases). This CDR3 has 11 residues. The V and J ends lost 5 bases and 7 bases respectively, with 6 bases between them. Per the germline V gene, CDR1 is SGHDN and CDR2 is FVKESK. The DNA for the CDR3 is TGTGCCAGCAGCGGGAGGAATGAGCAGTTCTTC. Translation: CASSGRNEQFF.

V gene TRBV7-8 combines with J gene TRBJ2-5; 12 bases line up with TRBD1. J lost 5 bases, V lost 5 bases, and 9 bases had no gene match. Germline V gives CDR1 SGHVS, CDR2 FQNEAQ. The CDR3 runs 16 residues. In DNA, the CDR3 is TGTGCCAGCAGCCCAACCGGGACAGGGGGCTTGGAGACCCAGTACTTC. Protein: CASSPTGTGGLETQYF.

The rearrangement uses TRBV5-1 and TRBJ2-7, with 10 bases that match TRBD1. Germline V gives CDR1 SGHRS, CDR2 YFSETQ. CDR3 length: 17 residues. V was pared by 0 bases and J by 4 bases, with 10 bases of the junction left unmatched. The CDR3 loop is CASSLEFSGQGRYEQYF. The CDR3 DNA reads TGCGCCAGCAGCTTGGAGTTTTCGGGACAGGGGCGATACGAGCAGTACTTC.

This clone appeared once. In DNA form, the CDR3 reads TGTGCCAGTGCGCTGGGCCCGGGACTACGTTACAATGAGCAGTTCTTC. Translating it yields CASALGPGLRYNEQFF. The V call is TRBV19, the J call TRBJ2-1; 7 positions match TRBD2. The germline CDR1 and CDR2 sequences are LNHDA and SQIVND (reference sequence). After removal of 8 bases from V and 4 bases from J, the junction contained 14 bases not matched to a gene. This CDR3 spans 16 amino acids.

The chain employs TRBV19 and TRBJ2-1, with 8 bases matching TRBD2. Losses at the gene ends were 5 bases for V and 6 bases for J; bases not matched to a gene: 6. Germline CDR1 reads LNHDA; CDR2 reads SQIVND (reference sequence). CDR3 size: 14 residues. The CDR3 region has the DNA TGTGCCAGTAGTTGGAGACTAGCGAGCAATGAGCAGTTCTTC. It encodes CASSWRLASNEQFF.

The chain joins TRBV28 to TRBJ2-1; 7 nucleotides line up with TRBD2. CDR1 MDHEN and CDR2 SYDVKM come from the germline V gene. This CDR3 region has 15 residues. V gave up 5 bases and J gave up 7 bases; unmatched junction bases: 11. CDR3 sequence reads: CASSPLGGSSNEQFF. The CDR3 region has the DNA TGTGCCAGCAGTCCCCTAGGCGGGAGTTCGAATGAGCAGTTCTTC.